The 14 T cell receptor beta chains in this list originate from one sample, sequenced in a study of blood T cell repertoires in COVID-19. The repertoire was sequenced with immunoSEQ multiplex PCR; TCRdb's copy has only in-frame clones and lacks some. The profile shows 360,000 or so clones, approximately 89% of them singletons. Sequencing input: PBMCs or T cells enriched from blood (not recorded which). These receptors were obtained from a young woman who had recovered from COVID-19.

CDR3 bases: TGTGCCAGCAGCGATCCCGCGGGCGTCCGGGGCTACACCTTC. This translates into CASSDPAGVRGYTF. The chain is built from TRBV11-2 and TRBJ1-2; D is uncertain. The CDR3 is 14 amino acids. Germline CDR1 reads SGHAT; CDR2 reads FQNNGV. Between the trimmed V and J ends, which lost 5 bases and 8 bases, there was a span of 18 bases.

This sequence joins TRBV10-3 and TRBJ1-2; D is undetermined. Trimming shortened V by 4 bases and J by 5 bases, and 14 bases separated the two germline ends. Germline lookup yields CDR1 ENHRY and CDR2 SYGVKD. The CDR3 has 14 amino acids. The CDR3 DNA reads TGTGCCATCAGTGGTTTGCCGCGCCTGTATGGCTACACCTTC. Amino acid sequence: CAISGLPRLYGYTF.

CDR3 sequence: CASSPRGGTGELFF. The CDR3 DNA is TGTGCCAGCAGCCCCAGAGGGGGCACCGGGGAGCTGTTTTTT. The chain carries TRBV7-3 and TRBJ2-2; weak D call: TRBD1 (6 bases). V lost 5 bases and J lost 4, with 11 bases in between. CDR3 length: 14 residues. CDR1 is SGHTA, CDR2 FQGTGA, per germline.

V usage is TRBV3-1 (or the pseudogene TRBV3-2) and J usage is TRBJ1-2, with unresolved D. The germline V and J ends were trimmed by 7 bases and 4 bases, with 7 bases remaining between them. CDR3 size: 11 residues. Germline CDR1 is LGHDT and CDR2 is YNNKEL (reference sequence). The CDR3 DNA follows: TGTGCCAGCATAGTCCTCTATGGCTACACCTTC. It encodes CASIVLYGYTF.

The V and J genes are TRBV3-1 (or the pseudogene TRBV3-2) and TRBJ1-1, with D perhaps matching TRBD1 (6 bases). The CDR3 has 11 amino acids. V was clipped by 8 bases and J by 8 bases, with 12 bases between them. Germline V gives CDR1 LGHDT, CDR2 YNNKEL (reference sequence). Written as DNA, the CDR3 is TGTGCCAGCCACGGACAGAACGAAGCTTTCTTT. Protein sequence: CASHGQNEAFF.

The chain recombines TRBV18 with TRBJ1-5; 10 bases map to TRBD1. CDR3 length: 15 amino acids. V dropped 5 bases and J dropped 5; count of bases not matched to a gene: 6. Germline-derived CDR1 and CDR2 are KGHSH and LQKENI. CDR3 sequence: CASSTDRGPDQPQHF. CDR3 in DNA: TGTGCCAGCTCAACCGACAGGGGGCCCGATCAGCCCCAGCATTTT.

This clone was picked up a small number of times. Additional DNA sequences in this sample encode the identical CDR3. The V gene is TRBV19, the J gene TRBJ1-2; 8 positions agree with TRBD1. The junction had 5 bases not matched to a gene; V was cut back by 5 bases and J by 3 bases. This CDR3 is 14 amino acids long. Germline V CDR1 and CDR2: LNHDA, SQIVND (reference sequence). Here the CDR3 reads CASSPRGRDYGYTF. The CDR3 nucleotides read TGTGCCAGTAGTCCCAGGGGGCGGGACTATGGCTACACCTTC.

The chain links TRBV27 to TRBJ2-7; TRBD2 agrees at 7 bases. The CDR3 is 16 amino acids. With 11 bases clipped from V and 3 bases from J, the junction kept 19 bases outside the gene matches. Per the germline V gene, CDR1 is MNHEY and CDR2 is SMNVEV (reference sequence). In DNA, the CDR3 is TGTGCCTCAATGGAGGGATTTAGCGGGTCGTTCTACGAGCAGTACTTC. Amino acid sequence: CASMEGFSGSFYEQYF.

The J gene is TRBJ1-1, the V gene TRBV10-3; D possibly corresponds to TRBD1 (6 bases). V was clipped by 0 bases and J by 1 base, with 12 bases between them. The CDR3 runs to 16 residues. Germline V gene sequence: CDR1 ENHRY, CDR2 SYGVKD. CDR3: CAISESMAGENTEAFF. The CDR3 nucleotides read TGTGCCATCAGTGAGTCTATGGCAGGGGAGAACACTGAAGCTTTCTTT.

The chain has TRBV5-4 and TRBJ2-2, with TRBD2 as a possible D gene (6 bases). Trimming shortened V by 4 bases and J by 2 bases, and 15 bases separated the two germline ends. Looked up from germline, CDR1 is SGHNT and CDR2 is YYREEE (reference sequence). The CDR3 spans 16 residues. CDR3 sequence: CASSPSSGLNTGELFF. The CDR3 nucleotides read TGTGCCAGCAGCCCTTCCTCGGGACTTAACACCGGGGAGCTGTTTTTT.

The chain uses TRBV7-4 and TRBJ2-7; 12 bases are a match to TRBD2. CDR1 SGHVT and CDR2 SQSDAQ come from the germline V gene. This CDR3 has 17 amino acids. V was pared by 3 bases and J by 3 bases, with 9 bases of the junction left unmatched. The CDR3 nucleotides read TGTGCCAGCAGCTTTGGACTAGCGGGATTAGATGGCTACGAGCAGTACTTC. This codes for CASSFGLAGLDGYEQYF.

The chain has TRBV6-1 and TRBJ2-7; 10 bases agree with TRBD2. The CDR3 is made up of 14 amino acids. The junction had 1 base not matched to a gene; V was cut back by 3 bases and J by 2 bases. Germline V gene sequence: CDR1 MNHNS, CDR2 SASEGT. The CDR3 here is CASSDSGRPYEQYF. CDR3 coding DNA: TGTGCCAGCAGTGATAGCGGGAGGCCCTACGAGCAGTACTTC.

This clone came up once. V and J are TRBV11-2 and TRBJ1-1; D is possibly TRBD1 (5 bases). Per germline, CDR1 SGHAT and CDR2 FQNNGV. The V gene lost 5 bases and the J gene lost 7 bases, with 14 bases spanning the gap. The CDR3 contains 13 residues. CDR3 protein: CASSPWGRNEAFF. For the CDR3, the DNA is TGTGCCAGCAGCCCCTGGGGGAGGAATGAAGCTTTCTTT.

The chain combines TRBV10-1 with TRBJ2-7; 7 positions match TRBD2. Per germline, CDR1 WNHNN and CDR2 SYGVQD (reference sequence). Trimming cost V 5 bases and J 5 bases; bases outside gene matches: 15. The CDR3 is 16 amino acids. CDR3 bases: TGCGCCAGCAGTCTGTCTCGACTAGCCCCAGGGCACGAGCAGTACTTC. The encoded protein is CASSLSRLAPGHEQYF.